This TCR beta chain is drawn from a study of identical twins. MiXCR, run by TCRdb on the 5' RACE reads, gives a single entry per CDR3 protein. The table includes approximately 1.8 million distinct CDR3 sequences, around 29% detected once. This CDR3 is 14 amino acids long. CDR1 and CDR2 (germline): SGHRS, YFSETQ. A note on this clonotype: Its antigen is not known. At one boundary the junction diverges from the germline segment, which might be a read error.

Study observations and caveats: Instead of following the same donors, the conclusions were based on cross-sectional statistical analysis. It was out-of-frame TCR alpha sharing in monozygotic twins that models underestimated.

This TCR was sampled from a newborn girl in good health. The chain couples TRBV5-1 to TRBJ2-1; 8 bases are a match to TRBD2. The sequencing sample was made of cord blood. The CDR3 nucleotides are TGCGCCAGCAATAGCGGGAACTCCTACAATGAGCGGTTCTTC. Translating gives CASNSGNSYNERFF.